These 24 T cell receptor beta chains originate from one sample sequenced in a study of CD8 T cells in Susac syndrome. Reverse transcription of roughly 0.5 to 1 ug RNA was carried out with random hexamers. TCRdb used MiXCR to reprocess the immunoSEQ multiplex PCR reads, holding one entry per CDR3 protein. The table has tens of thousands of distinct CDR3 sequences, roughly 96% seen once; the top ten hold 0.55% to 0.75%. The sequenced material came from CD8+ T cells from PBMCs. These receptors were obtained from a human donor with Susac syndrome.

This chain uses TRBV4-1 with TRBJ1-2; D is perhaps TRBD1 (6 bases). Germline V gene sequence: CDR1 MGHRA, CDR2 YSYEKL. There are 12 residues in the CDR3. Trimming took 3 bases from V and 6 from J, leaving 8 bases between them. CDR3 sequence reads: CASSHGQHGYTF. The CDR3 DNA follows: TGCGCCAGCAGCCACGGACAGCATGGCTACACCTTC.

The V gene is TRBV5-1, the J gene TRBJ2-3; no reliable D call. The CDR3 is 14 amino acids. Germline loops: CDR1 SGHRS, CDR2 YFSETQ. V was pared by 0 bases and J by 4 bases, with 9 bases between. CDR3 nucleotides: TGCGCCAGCAGCTTGGCCGACGGGCCAGATACGCAGTATTTT. Protein sequence: CASSLADGPDTQYF.

The J gene is TRBJ2-7, the V gene TRBV20-1; 8 bases fit TRBD1. The junction had 0 bases not matched to a gene; V was cut back by 3 bases and J by 2 bases. Germline V gives CDR1 DFQATT, CDR2 SNEGSKA (reference sequence). The CDR3 loop spans 12 amino acids. CDR3 bases: TGCAGTGCTAGGGACAGGGCCTACGAGCAGTACTTC. Translation: CSARDRAYEQYF.

The chain joins TRBV20-1 to TRBJ2-4, with a tentative D call TRBD1 (6 bases). Per germline, CDR1 DFQATT and CDR2 SNEGSKA (reference sequence). Deletions cut 3 bases from V and 10 bases from J, with 19 bases between. The CDR3 totals 14 residues. The CDR3 DNA follows: TGCAGTGCTAGGCCCCAGGGGACGGGATCGATTCAGTACTTC. It specifies CSARPQGTGSIQYF.

The rearrangement links TRBV28 to TRBJ2-6; the D is unclear. The CDR3 has 15 residues. V gave up 8 bases and J gave up 4 bases, with 15 bases separating them. The germline V gene has CDR1 MDHEN and CDR2 SYDVKM. The CDR3 reads CASLSWGSGANVLTF. DNA for the CDR3: TGTGCCAGCCTCTCGTGGGGTTCAGGGGCCAACGTCCTGACTTTC. Looking up the rest from reference TRBV28 and TRBJ2-6 gives the full variable domain: DVKVTQSSRYLVKRTGEKVFLECVQDMDHENMFWYRQDPGLGLRLIYFSYDVKMKEKGDIPEGYSVSREKKERFSLILESASTNQTSMYLCASLSWGSGANVLTFGAGSRLTVL.

V gene TRBV19 combines with J gene TRBJ2-1, with unresolved D. Germline values: CDR1 LNHDA, CDR2 SQIVND (reference sequence). This CDR3 region has 13 residues. The germline V and J ends were trimmed by 6 bases and 4 bases, with 10 bases remaining between them. The CDR3: CASRAGSYNEQFF. For the CDR3, the DNA is TGTGCCAGTAGGGCAGGCTCATACAATGAGCAGTTCTTC.

This chain joins TRBV20-1 and TRBJ2-1; TRBD1 matches 7 bases. This CDR3 is 13 amino acids long. The junction had 9 bases not matched to a gene; V was cut back by 5 bases and J by 8 bases. CDR1 and CDR2 (germline): DFQATT, SNEGSKA (reference sequence). CDR3 in DNA: TGCAGTGCTCACTACAGGGGAAGGCATGAGCAGTTCTTC. Protein product: CSAHYRGRHEQFF.

The chain uses TRBV6-5 and TRBJ1-5; 7 bases agree with TRBD1. CDR3 size: 15 residues. Germline CDR1 is MNHEY and CDR2 is SVGAGI. With V trimmed by 2 bases and J by 4 bases, 5 bases remained unmatched. CDR3 in DNA: TGTGCCAGCAGTTACGGGTCACAGGGGAATCAGCCCCAGCATTTT. Translation: CASSYGSQGNQPQHF.

This clonotype was found once. This sequence joins TRBV30 and TRBJ1-6; TRBD1 aligns across 7 bases. CDR1 and CDR2 from the germline V gene are GTSNPN and SVGIG (reference sequence). J was trimmed by 9 bases and V by 1 base; bases with no gene match: 6. The CDR3 contains 14 residues. In DNA form, the CDR3 reads TGTGCCTGGAGTGGTGGCAGGGGGAGTTCACCCCTCCACTTT. Translating it yields CAWSGGRGSSPLHF. Combining the CDR3 with reference TRBV30 and TRBJ1-6 gives the whole variable domain SQTIHQWPATLVQPVGSPLSLECTVEGTSNPNLYWYRQAAGRGLQLLFYSVGIGQISSEVPQNLSASRPQDRQFILSSKKLLLSDSGFYLCAWSGGRGSSPLHFGNGTRLTVT.

V usage is TRBV5-4 and J usage is TRBJ2-2; 9 bases agree with TRBD1. The CDR3 runs 16 residues. Germline assignment: CDR1 SGHNT and CDR2 YYREEE (reference sequence). With V trimmed by 4 bases and J by 4 bases, 8 bases remained unmatched. CDR3 residues: CASSGAGTGRTGELFF. As DNA, the CDR3 is TGTGCCAGCAGCGGGGCCGGGACAGGGCGCACCGGGGAGCTGTTTTTT.

CDR3 amino acids: CASSTFFGSTEAFF. The CDR3, as DNA: TGTGCCAGTAGTACGTTCTTCGGGAGCACTGAAGCTTTCTTT. V usage is TRBV19 and J usage is TRBJ1-1; D not certain. Germline V gives CDR1 LNHDA, CDR2 SQIVND (reference sequence). There are 14 residues in the CDR3. Trimming took off 4 bases at V and 4 bases at J, with 13 bases between the two ends.

The chain joins TRBV20-1 to TRBJ2-3, with D uncertain. The germline gives CDR1 DFQATT, CDR2 SNEGSKA (reference sequence). V was clipped by 5 bases and J by 1 base, with 16 bases between them. This CDR3 is built from 15 residues. The CDR3 DNA reads as TGCAGTGCTGGCTCACTTGGCTCCGGCACAGATACGCAGTATTTT. It codes for CSAGSLGSGTDTQYF.

V gene TRBV9 combines with J gene TRBJ1-1; the D is unclear. V was trimmed by 2 bases and J by 1 base, leaving 9 bases between them. Germline V gene sequence: CDR1 SGDLS, CDR2 YYNGEE. There are 14 residues in the CDR3. CDR3 loop: CASSVGQPNTEAFF. The CDR3, as DNA: TGTGCCAGCAGCGTGGGCCAGCCGAACACTGAAGCTTTCTTT.

DNA for the CDR3: TGTGCCAGCAGTGAAGCGGTAGCGGGGGAGGAGACCCAGTACTTC. It codes for CASSEAVAGEETQYF. The chain carries TRBV2 and TRBJ2-5; 9 bases fit TRBD2. This CDR3 contains 15 residues. V shed 0 bases and J 5 bases; nucleotides not matched to a gene: 4. The germline CDR1 and CDR2 sequences are SNHLY and FYNNEI.

This clonotype was seen more than once but under ten times. The chain employs TRBV18 and TRBJ2-3; D is unclear. The V gene's germline CDR1 is KGHSH and CDR2 LQKENI. The V gene lost 3 bases and the J gene lost 2 bases, with 6 bases spanning the gap. The CDR3 has 13 amino acids. The CDR3 DNA follows: TGTGCCAGCTCACCGCCGCTCACAGATACGCAGTATTTT. Encoded protein: CASSPPLTDTQYF.

The chain couples TRBV19 to TRBJ2-7, with a tentative D call TRBD2 (7 bases). With 7 bases removed from V and 7 bases from J, the gap between germline ends came to 23 bases. This CDR3 is built from 15 residues. Germline CDR1 LNHDA, CDR2 SQIVND (reference sequence). CDR3 in amino acids: CASTATRGAGVEQYF. Here the CDR3 DNA reads TGTGCCAGTACCGCTACCCGGGGGGCCGGTGTAGAGCAGTACTTC.

The sample holds one count of this clonotype. Written as DNA, the CDR3 is TGCAGTGCTAGAGATCAGGGGGATCAACCAACAACCACTGAAGCTTTCTTT. Encoded protein: CSARDQGDQPTTTEAFF. The rearrangement links TRBV20-1 to TRBJ1-1; 7 nucleotides line up with TRBD1. This CDR3 is built from 17 residues. V was pared by 0 bases and J by 4 bases, with 14 bases of the junction left unmatched. Germline V gives CDR1 DFQATT, CDR2 SNEGSKA (reference sequence).

The chain recombines TRBV28 with TRBJ2-7; a possible D gene is TRBD2 (6 bases). V was shortened by 3 bases and J by 7 bases, with 22 bases between the two germline ends. The CDR3 runs 16 residues. Germline CDR1 is MDHEN and CDR2 is SYDVKM. The CDR3 protein is CASSLSLRVGGGEQYF. Here the CDR3 DNA reads TGTGCCAGCAGTTTGTCCCTTCGGGTGGGGGGAGGTGAGCAGTACTTC. Full variable domain (outside the CDR3, taken from reference TRBV28 and TRBJ2-7): DVKVTQSSRYLVKRTGEKVFLECVQDMDHENMFWYRQDPGLGLRLIYFSYDVKMKEKGDIPEGYSVSREKKERFSLILESASTNQTSMYLCASSLSLRVGGGEQYFGPGTRLTVT.

The V gene is TRBV7-2, the J gene TRBJ2-3; TRBD1 is a possible D gene (5 bases). CDR3 size: 11 residues. The germline gives CDR1 SGHTA, CDR2 FQGNSA. Between the trimmed V and J ends, which lost 6 bases and 12 bases, there was a span of 13 bases. Written as DNA, the CDR3 is TGTGCCAGCAGTTCCGGACAACGTCAGTATTTT. It is translated as CASSSGQRQYF.

CDR3 protein: CSARRGGNIQYF. The CDR3, as DNA: TGCAGTGCTAGACGGGGTGGGAACATTCAGTACTTC. The chain links TRBV20-1 to TRBJ2-4; possibly TRBD2 for D (5 bases). The CDR3 sequence is 12 residues long. The V end lost 2 bases, the J end lost 7 bases, and 9 bases lay between the germline ends. The germline CDR1 and CDR2 sequences are DFQATT and SNEGSKA (reference sequence).

CDR3 DNA sequence: TGTGCCTGGAGTGAAGTTCGACAGGGACCTCACAAGGAGACCCAGTACTTC. This gives the protein CAWSEVRQGPHKETQYF. V usage is TRBV30 and J usage is TRBJ2-5; 7 bases match TRBD1. The CDR3 runs 17 residues. V was pared by 1 base and J by 5 bases, with 16 bases of the junction left unmatched. Germline V lookup: CDR1 GTSNPN, CDR2 SVGIG (reference sequence).

This rearrangement joins TRBV6-6 to TRBJ1-6, with D unclear. This CDR3 has 15 residues. CDR1 and CDR2 from the germline V gene are MNHNY and SVGAGI (reference sequence). Trimming stripped 6 bases from V and 7 bases from J, with 16 bases between. The CDR3 DNA reads as TGTGCCAGCAGCGGGCGGGGTACCTTAAATTCACCCCTCCACTTT. It translates to CASSGRGTLNSPLHF.

The rearrangement links TRBV20-1 to TRBJ2-7, with 8 bases aligning to TRBD2. The CDR3 length is 17 residues. Germline V CDR1 and CDR2: DFQATT, SNEGSKA (reference sequence). Trimming cost V 3 bases and J 0 bases; bases outside gene matches: 13. CDR3 DNA: TGCAGTGCTAGGGAAGAGGATAGCGGGGACCTCTCCTACGAGCAGTACTTC. The encoded protein is CSAREEDSGDLSYEQYF.

V usage is TRBV5-1 and J usage is TRBJ2-5; 9 bases agree with TRBD2. V trimming: 3 bases; J trimming: 5 bases; junction bases outside the gene matches: 11. Germline lookup yields CDR1 SGHRS and CDR2 YFSETQ. CDR3 length: 16 residues. CDR3 DNA sequence: TGCGCCAGCAGCTCCCTTCCAGCGGGGGGAGCGGAGACCCAGTACTTC. Translating gives CASSSLPAGGAETQYF.